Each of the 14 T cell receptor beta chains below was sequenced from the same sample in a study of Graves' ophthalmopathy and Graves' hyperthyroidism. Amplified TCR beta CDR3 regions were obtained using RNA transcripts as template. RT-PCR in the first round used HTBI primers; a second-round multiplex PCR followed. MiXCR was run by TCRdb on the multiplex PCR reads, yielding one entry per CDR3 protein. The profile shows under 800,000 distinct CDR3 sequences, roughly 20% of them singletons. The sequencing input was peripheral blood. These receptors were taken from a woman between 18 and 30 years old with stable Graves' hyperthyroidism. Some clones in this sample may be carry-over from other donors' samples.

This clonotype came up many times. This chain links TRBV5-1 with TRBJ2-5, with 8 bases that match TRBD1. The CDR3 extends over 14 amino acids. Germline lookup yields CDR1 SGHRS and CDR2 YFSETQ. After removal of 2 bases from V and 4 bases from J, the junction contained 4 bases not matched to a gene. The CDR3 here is CASSLRQGTETQYF. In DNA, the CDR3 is TGCGCCAGCAGCTTACGACAGGGGACAGAGACCCAGTACTTC.

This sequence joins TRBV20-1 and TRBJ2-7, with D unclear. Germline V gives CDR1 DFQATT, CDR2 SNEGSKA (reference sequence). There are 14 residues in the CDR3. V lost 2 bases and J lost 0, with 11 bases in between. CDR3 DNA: TGCAGTGCTAGAAGCGAGTTTAGCTCCTACGAGCAGTACTTC. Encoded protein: CSARSEFSSYEQYF.

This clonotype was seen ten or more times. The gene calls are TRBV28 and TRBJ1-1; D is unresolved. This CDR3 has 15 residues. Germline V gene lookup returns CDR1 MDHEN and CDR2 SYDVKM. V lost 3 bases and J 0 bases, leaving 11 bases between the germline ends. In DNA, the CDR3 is TGTGCCAGCAGTTTTGATAACATCTTGAACACTGAAGCTTTCTTT. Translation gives CASSFDNILNTEAFF.

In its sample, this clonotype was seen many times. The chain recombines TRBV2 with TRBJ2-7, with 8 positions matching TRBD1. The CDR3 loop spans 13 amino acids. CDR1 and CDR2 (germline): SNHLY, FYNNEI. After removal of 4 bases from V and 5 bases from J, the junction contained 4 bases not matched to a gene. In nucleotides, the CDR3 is TGTGCCAGCAGTGGACAGGGGTTCCACGAGCAGTACTTC. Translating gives CASSGQGFHEQYF.

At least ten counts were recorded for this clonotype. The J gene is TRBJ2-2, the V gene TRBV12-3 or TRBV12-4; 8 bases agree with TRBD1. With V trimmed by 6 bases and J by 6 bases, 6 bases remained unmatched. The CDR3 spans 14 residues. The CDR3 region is CASRSTGAAGELFF. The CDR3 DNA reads TGTGCCAGCAGGTCGACAGGGGCGGCCGGGGAGCTGTTTTTT.

Written as DNA, the CDR3 is TGTGCCAGCAAGCCGGGACAGATGAACACTGAAGCTTTCTTT. Translation gives CASKPGQMNTEAFF. The rearrangement links TRBV6-1 to TRBJ1-1; TRBD1 matches at 7 bases. CDR1 and CDR2 from the germline V gene are MNHNS and SASEGT. The CDR3 consists of 14 residues. V lost 7 bases, J lost 0 bases, and 5 bases stayed unmatched.

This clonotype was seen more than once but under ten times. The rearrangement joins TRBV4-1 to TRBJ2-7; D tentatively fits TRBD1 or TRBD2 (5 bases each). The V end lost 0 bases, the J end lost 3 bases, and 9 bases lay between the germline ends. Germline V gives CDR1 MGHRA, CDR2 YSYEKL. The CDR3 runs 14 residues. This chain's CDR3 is CASSQDWGRYEQYF. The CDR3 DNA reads TGCGCCAGCAGCCAAGATTGGGGACGCTACGAGCAGTACTTC.

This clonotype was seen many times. This CDR3 reads CASSLGRDGAFYEQYF. The CDR3 region has the DNA TGTGCCAGCAGCTTGGGTAGGGACGGCGCCTTCTACGAGCAGTACTTC. The J gene is TRBJ2-7, the V gene TRBV11-1; D might be TRBD1 or TRBD2, each matching 5 bases. Germline CDR1 and CDR2: SGHAT and FQDESV (reference sequence). The V end lost 3 bases, the J end lost 3 bases, and 18 bases lay between the germline ends. CDR3 size: 16 residues.

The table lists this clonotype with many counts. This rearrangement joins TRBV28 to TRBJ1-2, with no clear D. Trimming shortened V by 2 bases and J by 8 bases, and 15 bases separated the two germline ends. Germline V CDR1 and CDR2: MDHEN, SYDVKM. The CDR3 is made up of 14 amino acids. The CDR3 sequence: CASSLGRSRSGYTF. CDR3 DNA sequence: TGTGCCAGCAGTTTAGGGCGGAGCCGTTCGGGCTACACCTTC.

As DNA, the CDR3 is TGTGCCAGCAGCTTCAGAGGGTTTGTCGGGGAGCTGTTTTTT. Residues: CASSFRGFVGELFF. V is TRBV13 and J is TRBJ2-2; possible D gene TRBD2, 5 bases. This CDR3 region has 14 residues. The germline CDR1 and CDR2 sequences are PRHDT and FYEKMQ (reference sequence). Trimming left V 3 bases short and J 7 bases short, with 12 bases between. Full variable domain (rest looked up from reference TRBV13 and TRBJ2-2): AAGVIQSPRHLIKEKRETATLKCYPIPRHDTVYWYQQGPGQDPQFLISFYEKMQSDKGSIPDRFSAQQFSDYHSELNMSSLELGDSALYFCASSFRGFVGELFFGEGSRLTVL.

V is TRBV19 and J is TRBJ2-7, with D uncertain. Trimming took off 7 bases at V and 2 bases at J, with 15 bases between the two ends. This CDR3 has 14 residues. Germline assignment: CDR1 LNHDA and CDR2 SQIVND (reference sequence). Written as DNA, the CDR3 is TGTGCCAGTAAGCCTTCGGGTGATACCTACGAGCAGTACTTC. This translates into CASKPSGDTYEQYF. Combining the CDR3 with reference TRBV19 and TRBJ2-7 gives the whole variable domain DGGITQSPKYLFRKEGQNVTLSCEQNLNHDAMYWYRQDPGQGLRLIYYSQIVNDFQKGDIAEGYSVSREKKESFPLTVTSAQKNPTAFYLCASKPSGDTYEQYFGPGTRLTVT.

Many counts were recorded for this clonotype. The CDR3: CASSERQGLNSPLHF. Written as DNA, the CDR3 is TGTGCCAGCAGCGAACGACAGGGGTTGAATTCACCCCTCCACTTT. This chain uses TRBV11-2 with TRBJ1-6, with 8 bases aligning to TRBD1. The CDR3 contains 15 residues. CDR1 is SGHAT and CDR2 is FQNNGV in the germline V gene. V lost 5 bases to trimming and J lost 7 bases; unmatched junction nucleotides: 7.

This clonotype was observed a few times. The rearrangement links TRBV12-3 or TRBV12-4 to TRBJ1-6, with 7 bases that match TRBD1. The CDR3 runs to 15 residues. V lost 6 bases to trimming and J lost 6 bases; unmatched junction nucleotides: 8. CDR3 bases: TGTGCCAGCAGACGCTCGACAGGGCGTAATTCACCCCTCCACTTT. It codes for CASRRSTGRNSPLHF.

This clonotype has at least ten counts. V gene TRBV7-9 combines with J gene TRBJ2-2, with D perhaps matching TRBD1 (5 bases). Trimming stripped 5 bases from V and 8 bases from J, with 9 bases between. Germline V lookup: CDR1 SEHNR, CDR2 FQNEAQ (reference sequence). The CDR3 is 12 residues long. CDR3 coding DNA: TGTGCCAGCAGCCTCCCAGGGGGGGAGCTGTTTTTT. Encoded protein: CASSLPGGELFF.